These 5 T cell receptor beta chains share one sample of origin, sequenced in a study of cytomegalovirus exposure and HLA in healthy donors. The PCR ran on 60 Vbeta and 13 Jbeta primers. Repertoires were generated with immunoSEQ multiplex PCR, while TCRdb's copy carries only in-frame clones and drops some. There are approximately 130,000 clones in the sample; 87% occur only once, and about 5% lies in the top ten. Sequencing was performed on PBMCs. Source of these receptors: a woman aged 25 to 45 in good health and CMV-seronegative.

The rearrangement links TRBV14 to TRBJ1-2, with 11 bases fitting TRBD1. Losses at the gene ends were 3 bases for V and 4 bases for J; bases not matched to a gene: 4. The germline gives CDR1 SGHDN, CDR2 FVKESK. The CDR3 extends over 15 amino acids. CDR3 sequence (DNA): TGTGCCAGCAGCCACTTTGGGACAGGGGGCTATGGCTACACCTTC. Residues: CASSHFGTGGYGYTF.

V usage is TRBV7-9 and J usage is TRBJ2-3; TRBD2 agrees at 10 bases. The CDR3 runs to 16 residues. The ends lost 1 base at V and 3 bases at J; junction bases unmatched: 4. CDR1 is SEHNR and CDR2 is FQNEAQ in the germline V gene (reference sequence). CDR3 DNA sequence: TGTGCCAGCAGCTTAGTGGCTAGCGGGAGTACAGATACGCAGTATTTT. Translating it yields CASSLVASGSTDTQYF.

V usage is TRBV28 and J usage is TRBJ1-5; D is perhaps TRBD1 (6 bases). This CDR3 is built from 14 residues. The V end lost 2 bases, the J end lost 6 bases, and 11 bases lay between the germline ends. Germline lookup yields CDR1 MDHEN and CDR2 SYDVKM. For the CDR3, the DNA is TGTGCCAGCAGTTTAACGGCAGGGGCTCAGCCCCAGCATTTT. Translating it yields CASSLTAGAQPQHF.

V usage is TRBV6-6 and J usage is TRBJ2-1, with 12 bases aligning to TRBD2. Germline CDR1 and CDR2: MNHNY and SVGAGI (reference sequence). This CDR3 is built from 16 residues. V lost 5 bases to trimming and J lost 5 bases; unmatched junction nucleotides: 7. The CDR3 DNA reads as TGTGCCAGCAGTCCCGGGGCTAGCGGGAGGGACAATGAGCAGTTCTTC. Its translation is CASSPGASGRDNEQFF.

The CDR3 DNA is TGTGCCAGCTCACCCGGGACAGAGTATGGCTACACCTTC. This encodes CASSPGTEYGYTF. The chain has TRBV18 and TRBJ1-2; 7 positions match TRBD1. Germline loops: CDR1 KGHSH, CDR2 LQKENI. The CDR3 has 13 residues. V was pared by 3 bases and J by 5 bases, with 3 bases of the junction left unmatched.